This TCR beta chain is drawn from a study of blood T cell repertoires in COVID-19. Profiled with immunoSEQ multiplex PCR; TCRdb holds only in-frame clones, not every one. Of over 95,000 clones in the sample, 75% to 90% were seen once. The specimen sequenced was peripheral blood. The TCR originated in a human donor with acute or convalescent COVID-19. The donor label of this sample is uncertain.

The CDR3 loop is CASSLPTTGELFF. The DNA for the CDR3 is TGTGCCAGCAGTTTACCGACAACCGGGGAGCTGTTTTTT. The rearrangement joins TRBV28 to TRBJ2-2; no reliable D call. Looked up from germline, CDR1 is MDHEN and CDR2 is SYDVKM. The V gene lost 2 bases and the J gene lost 5 bases, with 6 bases spanning the gap. The CDR3 length is 13 residues.